This TCR beta chain was obtained from a study of identical twins. Regarding the study as a whole: Where beta out-of-frame sequences were concerned, excess twin sharing was weaker. Invariant T cells like MAIT and iNKT could partly confound the zero-insertion analyses.

Every sampled donor was Caucasian and healthy. V was cut by 4 bases and J by 6 bases, with 13 bases left in between. Germline lookup yields CDR1 MNHEY and CDR2 SMNVEV (reference sequence). This CDR3 comprises 14 residues. Template switching introduced a universal primer site, and the cDNA bore unique molecular identifiers. TCRdb reprocessed the 5' RACE reads with MiXCR, giving one entry per CDR3 protein. Counted here are hundreds of thousands of distinct CDR3 sequences, roughly 6% occurring once; the ten biggest clones make up about 1.8%. This clonotype was seen ten or more times. What it binds is unknown.

The specimen was naive T cells sorted from blood. The gene calls are TRBV27 and TRBJ2-1; D not certain. This TCR was recovered from a man in his late teens or twenties in good health. The CDR3 sequence: CASSSLVNPNEQFF. In DNA, the CDR3 is TGTGCCAGCAGTTCCCTGGTCAACCCCAATGAGCAGTTCTTC.